These 9 T cell receptor beta chains originate from one sample sequenced in a study of vaccination effects on CD4 cells after COVID-19. Assay: immunoSEQ multiplex PCR; the TCRdb copy retains only in-frame clones and omits some. The table lists fewer than 25,000 clones, roughly four fifths of them singletons. The antigens these receptors bind are not known. After expansion with viral peptide pools in the ViraFEST assay, antigen-specific CD4+ T cells were sequenced. When nine to ten days of culture had elapsed, CD4+ T cells were isolated. It was between March and December 2020 that the person had a SARS-CoV-2 infection confirmed by PCR. The source material was CD4+ T cells from PBMCs cultured with SARS-CoV-2 spike peptides, sampled before COVID-19 vaccination. The receptor source for this set is a human donor who had a prior SARS-CoV-2 infection.

This clone has a single count. This sequence joins TRBV11-3 and TRBJ2-7; the match to TRBD2 covers 14 bases. The J segment lost 6 bases and the V segment lost 5 bases, leaving 9 bases of the junction unmatched. Germline CDR1 is SGHNT and CDR2 is YENEEA. This CDR3 is 16 amino acids long. The CDR3 sequence is CASSNRLAGGKIEQYF. For the CDR3, the DNA is TGTGCCAGCAGCAACAGACTAGCGGGAGGGAAAATCGAGCAGTACTTC.

This clone appeared a few times. The chain carries TRBV4-1 and TRBJ2-7, with D possibly being TRBD1 (6 bases). V lost 2 bases and J 6 bases, leaving 20 bases between the germline ends. The CDR3 consists of 16 residues. In germline, CDR1 is MGHRA, CDR2 YSYEKL. The CDR3 bases are TGCGCCAGCAGCCAACGAATTACCACAGGGTTTGGCGAGCAGTACTTC. Its translation: CASSQRITTGFGEQYF.

The chain employs TRBV19 and TRBJ2-1, with D perhaps TRBD1 or TRBD2 (5 bases each). The V end lost 2 bases, the J end lost 7 bases, and 15 bases lay between the germline ends. The V gene's germline CDR1 is LNHDA and CDR2 SQIVND (reference sequence). The CDR3 is 15 amino acids. This CDR3 is CASSIRLQGGNEQFF. The CDR3 nucleotides read TGTGCCAGTAGTATAAGGTTGCAGGGCGGGAATGAGCAGTTCTTC.

The chain employs TRBV5-6 and TRBJ2-3; 8 bases are a match to TRBD2. This CDR3 is built from 16 residues. Germline CDR1 SGHDT, CDR2 YYEEEE. V was clipped by 1 base and J by 4 bases; unmatched bases: 8. DNA for the CDR3: TGTGCCAGCAGCTTGTCCCCGGGGGGGGTTCCAGATACGCAGTATTTT. Its translation: CASSLSPGGVPDTQYF.

The chain employs TRBV7-2 and TRBJ2-1, with D uncertain. The ends were cut back, 5 bases at V and 5 bases at J, with 4 bases in the middle. The CDR3 is 11 amino acids. CDR1 is SGHTA, CDR2 FQGNSA, per germline. The CDR3 reads CASSHNNEQFF. Written as DNA, the CDR3 is TGTGCCAGCAGCCACAACAATGAGCAGTTCTTC.

V gene TRBV5-1 combines with J gene TRBJ2-4; 7 nucleotides align to TRBD2. The J segment lost 0 bases and the V segment lost 0 bases, leaving 3 bases of the junction unmatched. The CDR3 is made up of 16 amino acids. Germline V lookup: CDR1 SGHRS, CDR2 YFSETQ. CDR3 loop: CASSLVGGTAKNIQYF. CDR3 nucleotides: TGCGCCAGCAGCTTGGTCGGGGGGACAGCCAAAAACATTCAGTACTTC.

This clone was seen just once. The J gene is TRBJ2-1, the V gene TRBV3-1 (or the pseudogene TRBV3-2), with 7 positions matching TRBD2. The CDR3 has 16 residues. The germline gives CDR1 LGHDT, CDR2 YNNKEL (reference sequence). With 0 bases clipped from V and 3 bases from J, the junction kept 5 bases outside the gene matches. DNA for the CDR3: TGTGCCAGCAGCCAAGAGTTACTAGCGAACTACAATGAGCAGTTCTTC. As protein: CASSQELLANYNEQFF.

The gene calls are TRBV6-2 or TRBV6-3 and TRBJ1-3, with TRBD1 matching over 7 bases. The length of the CDR3 is 20 residues. Germline values: CDR1 MNHEY, CDR2 SVGEGT. The ends lost 2 bases at V and 0 bases at J; junction bases unmatched: 16. As DNA, the CDR3 is TGTGCCAGCAGTTACCAACTTGGACAGGTACTTTCCTGCTCTGGAAACACCATATATTTT. Its protein is CASSYQLGQVLSCSGNTIYF.

This clone has just one count. The chain recombines TRBV6-6 with TRBJ1-2; 8 bases are shared with TRBD1. In germline, CDR1 is MNHNY, CDR2 SVGAGI (reference sequence). Trimming removed 2 bases from V and 3 bases from J; junction bases left unmatched: 5. The CDR3 extends over 15 amino acids. The CDR3 region has the DNA TGTGCCAGCAGTTACGCCAGGGGGCGCGACTATGGCTACACCTTC. Amino acids: CASSYARGRDYGYTF.